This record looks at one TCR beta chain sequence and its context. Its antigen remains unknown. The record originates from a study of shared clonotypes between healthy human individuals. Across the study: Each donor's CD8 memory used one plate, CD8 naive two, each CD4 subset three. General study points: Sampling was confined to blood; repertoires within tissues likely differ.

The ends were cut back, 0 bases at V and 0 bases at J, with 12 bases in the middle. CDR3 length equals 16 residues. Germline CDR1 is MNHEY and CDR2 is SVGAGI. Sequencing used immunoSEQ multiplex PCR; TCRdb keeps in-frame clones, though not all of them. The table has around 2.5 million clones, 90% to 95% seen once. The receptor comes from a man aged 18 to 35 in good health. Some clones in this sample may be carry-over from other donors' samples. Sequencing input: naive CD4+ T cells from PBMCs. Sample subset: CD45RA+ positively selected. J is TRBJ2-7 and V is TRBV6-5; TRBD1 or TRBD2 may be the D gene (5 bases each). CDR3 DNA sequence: TGTGCCAGCAGTTACTCGAGCGGAAGGGGCTCCTACGAGCAGTACTTC. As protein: CASSYSSGRGSYEQYF.